This TCR beta chain came from a study of blood T cell repertoires in COVID-19. The method was immunoSEQ multiplex PCR; TCRdb's version includes in-frame clones alone and lacks a portion of them. The sample has more than 80,000 clones, approximately 82% seen once. Germline V gene lookup returns CDR1 SGHRS and CDR2 YFSETQ. Trimming removed 4 bases from V and 4 bases from J; junction bases left unmatched: 2. The CDR3 contains 13 residues. Specimen: peripheral blood. This TCR came from a woman aged 70-85 years with acute or convalescent COVID-19. V is TRBV5-1 and J is TRBJ1-1; 9 bases map to TRBD1. The CDR3 spells CASSPQGATEAFF. For the CDR3, the DNA is TGCGCCAGCAGCCCACAGGGGGCCACTGAAGCTTTCTTT.